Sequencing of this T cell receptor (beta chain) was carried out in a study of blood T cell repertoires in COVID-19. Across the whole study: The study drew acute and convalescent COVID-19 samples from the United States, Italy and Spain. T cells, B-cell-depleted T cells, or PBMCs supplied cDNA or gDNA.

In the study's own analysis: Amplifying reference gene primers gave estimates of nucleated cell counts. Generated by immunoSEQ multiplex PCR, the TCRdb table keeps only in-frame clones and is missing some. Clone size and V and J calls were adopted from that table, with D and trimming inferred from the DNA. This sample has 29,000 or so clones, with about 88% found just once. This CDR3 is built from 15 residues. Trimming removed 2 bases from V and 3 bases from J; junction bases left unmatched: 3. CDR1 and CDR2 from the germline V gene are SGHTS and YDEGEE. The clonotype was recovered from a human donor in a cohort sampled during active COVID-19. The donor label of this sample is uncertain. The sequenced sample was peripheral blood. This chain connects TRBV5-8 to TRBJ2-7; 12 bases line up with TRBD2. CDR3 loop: CASSFGLAGYYEQYF. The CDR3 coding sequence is TGTGCCAGCAGCTTTGGACTAGCGGGATACTACGAGCAGTACTTC.